Each of the 6 T cell receptor beta chains below was sequenced from the same sample in a study of cytomegalovirus exposure and HLA in healthy donors. This PCR relied on a set of 60 Vbeta primers and 13 Jbeta primers. TCRdb's table, derived via immunoSEQ multiplex PCR, lists solely in-frame clones and lacks some. This table has fewer than 130,000 clones, more than 60% appearing once. Sequenced input: PBMCs. The origin of the receptors is a female donor in good health and CMV-seropositive.

This rearrangement joins TRBV6-5 to TRBJ1-6; D gene ambiguous. CDR1 and CDR2 from the germline V gene are MNHEY and SVGAGI. CDR3 size: 14 residues. The V end lost 5 bases, the J end lost 10 bases, and 15 bases lay between the germline ends. This chain's CDR3 is CASSEYPSESPLHF. The CDR3 bases are TGTGCCAGCAGTGAATACCCGTCAGAATCACCCCTCCACTTT.

J is TRBJ2-7 and V is TRBV27; D may be TRBD1 (6 bases). Between the trimmed V and J ends, which lost 6 bases and 6 bases, there was a span of 12 bases. This CDR3 spans 12 amino acids. Germline V gene data show CDR1 as MNHEY and CDR2 as SMNVEV (reference sequence). Here the CDR3 DNA reads TGTGCCAGCAGGGCTCAGGGGTTCGAGCAGTACTTC. Amino acid sequence: CASRAQGFEQYF.

V and J are TRBV7-3 and TRBJ1-2, with 9 bases aligning to TRBD1. After removal of 4 bases from V and 7 bases from J, the junction contained 4 bases not matched to a gene. Germline V lookup: CDR1 SGHTA, CDR2 FQGTGA. The CDR3 runs to 13 residues. The CDR3 loop is CASSSQGAGGYTF. CDR3 DNA sequence: TGTGCCAGCAGCTCACAGGGGGCTGGTGGCTACACCTTC.

The chain couples TRBV27 to TRBJ1-5; 8 bases are shared with TRBD1. Germline V CDR1 and CDR2: MNHEY, SMNVEV (reference sequence). The V gene end was trimmed by 10 bases and the J gene end by 6 bases; junction bases not matched to a gene: 8. The CDR3 is 13 amino acids. CDR3 residues: CATPGQGGQPQHF. CDR3 bases: TGTGCCACCCCCGGACAGGGTGGTCAGCCCCAGCATTTT.

This chain links TRBV6-1 with TRBJ2-1; D may be TRBD1 (6 bases). This CDR3 contains 15 residues. The germline V gene encodes CDR1 MNHNS and CDR2 SASEGT. Trimming cost V 3 bases and J 7 bases, with 16 bases left between them. The CDR3 loop reads CASSEQGKVVNEQFF. For the CDR3, the DNA is TGTGCCAGCAGTGAGCAGGGGAAGGTAGTGAATGAGCAGTTCTTC.

The CDR3 nucleotides are TGTGCCAGCAGCCAAGATGTGAGTAGGACAACGCCCCCTCTCGATGGCTACACCTTC. As protein: CASSQDVSRTTPPLDGYTF. This rearrangement joins TRBV14 to TRBJ1-2; perhaps TRBD1 as D (5 bases). There are 19 residues in the CDR3. CDR1 SGHDN and CDR2 FVKESK come from the germline V gene. Between the trimmed V and J ends, which lost 0 bases and 6 bases, there was a span of 26 bases.